The 15 T cell receptor beta chains below come from one sample, sequenced in a study of control samples from healthy donors and cancer patients. TCRdb's table, derived via immunoSEQ multiplex PCR, lists solely in-frame clones and lacks some. The sample contains fewer than 150,000 clones, approximately 90% of which appear only once. The sample comprised blood. Receptors originate from a woman aged 18 to 35 in good health.

The V call is TRBV15, the J call TRBJ2-7; the D gene could be TRBD1 or TRBD2 (5 bases each). Trimming pared 1 base from V and 0 bases from J, leaving 13 bases between. There are 16 residues in the CDR3. The V gene's germline CDR1 is LNHNV and CDR2 YYDKDF (reference sequence). The chain's CDR3 is CATSRGGKSGSYEQYF. The CDR3 DNA is TGTGCCACCAGCAGAGGGGGGAAGTCGGGCTCCTACGAGCAGTACTTC.

The rearrangement uses TRBV6-2 or TRBV6-3 and TRBJ2-1, with D maybe TRBD2 (5 bases). Germline CDR1 and CDR2: MNHEY and SVGEGT. Trimming took off 5 bases at V and 5 bases at J, with 16 bases between the two ends. CDR3 length: 15 residues. This chain's CDR3 is CASSGVIQRHNEQFF. The CDR3 DNA reads TGTGCCAGCAGTGGGGTAATCCAGCGGCACAATGAGCAGTTCTTC.

The chain uses TRBV7-2 and TRBJ2-3; 8 bases agree with TRBD1. The V and J ends lost 5 bases and 8 bases, in that order; junction bases with no gene match: 6. The CDR3 has 13 residues. Germline CDR1 and CDR2: SGHTA and FQGNSA. DNA of the CDR3: TGTGCCAGCAGCCACAACAGGGGGGTTACGCAGTATTTT. This gives the protein CASSHNRGVTQYF.

This clone was counted once. V and J are TRBV6-1 and TRBJ1-1; unclear D gene. With 2 bases removed from V and 0 bases from J, the gap between germline ends came to 13 bases. The CDR3 has 16 amino acids. Germline CDR1 is MNHNS and CDR2 is SASEGT. The CDR3: CASSEFPSELNTEAFF. For the CDR3, the DNA is TGTGCCAGCAGTGAATTCCCCTCCGAGCTGAACACTGAAGCTTTCTTT.

The chain is built from TRBV24-1 and TRBJ2-5, with D perhaps TRBD2 (5 bases). V lost 3 bases and J 2 bases, leaving 9 bases between the germline ends. The CDR3 is made up of 14 amino acids. Germline CDR1 KGHDR, CDR2 SFDVKD. CDR3 sequence (DNA): TGTGCCACCAGTGATCCAAGGGAGCAAGAGACCCAGTACTTC. This translates into CATSDPREQETQYF.

The rearrangement links TRBV25-1 to TRBJ2-7; D tentatively fits TRBD1 or TRBD2 (6 bases each). V lost 3 bases and J lost 7, with 13 bases in between. The CDR3 sequence is 13 residues long. From germline, CDR1 is MGHDK and CDR2 SYGVNS. DNA for the CDR3: TGTGCCAGCAGTGAGAGGGGGGCACGGGAGCAGTACTTC. Protein product: CASSERGAREQYF.

The chain combines TRBV5-1 with TRBJ1-6; D ambiguous. Trimming left V 0 bases short and J 13 bases short, with 11 bases between. The CDR3 covers 13 residues. Germline V gene sequence: CDR1 SGHRS, CDR2 YFSETQ. The CDR3, as DNA: TGCGCCAGCAGCTTGGACCCCACGACCCCCCTCCACTTT. The encoded protein is CASSLDPTTPLHF.

The V gene is TRBV7-3, the J gene TRBJ2-3; 10 bases map to TRBD2. The ends lost 1 base at V and 0 bases at J; junction bases unmatched: 7. Germline V gene sequence: CDR1 SGHTA, CDR2 FQGTGA. The CDR3 length is 18 residues. CDR3: CASSLMASGSLSTDTQYF. The CDR3 nucleotides read TGTGCCAGCAGCTTAATGGCTAGCGGGAGTTTGAGCACAGATACGCAGTATTTT.

The chain recombines TRBV29-1 with TRBJ1-2, with TRBD1 identical over 9 bases. V lost 4 bases and J lost 8; bases outside the gene matches: 8. In germline, CDR1 is SQVTM, CDR2 ANQGSEA. The CDR3 is 13 residues long. The CDR3 sequence: CSVAPGQGRGYTF. As DNA, the CDR3 is TGCAGCGTTGCCCCGGGACAGGGAAGGGGCTACACCTTC.

This clone came up a few times. The chain combines TRBV29-1 with TRBJ2-3; 14 nucleotides align to TRBD2. The germline gives CDR1 SQVTM, CDR2 ANQGSEA. The CDR3 has 17 amino acids. The V gene end was trimmed by 3 bases and the J gene end by 0 bases; junction bases not matched to a gene: 5. The CDR3 loop is CSVDGLAGGGSTDTQYF. In DNA form, the CDR3 reads TGCAGCGTTGACGGACTAGCGGGGGGTGGAAGCACAGATACGCAGTATTTT.

The V gene is TRBV28, the J gene TRBJ2-2, with 8 bases identical to TRBD2. Losses at the gene ends were 5 bases for V and 0 bases for J; bases not matched to a gene: 2. The CDR3 is made up of 15 amino acids. CDR1 is MDHEN and CDR2 is SYDVKM in the germline V gene. As DNA, the CDR3 is TGTGCCAGCAGTGTCGGGGGGGCGAACACCGGGGAGCTGTTTTTT. Translation gives CASSVGGANTGELFF.

The count of this clone is one. This sequence joins TRBV25-1 and TRBJ2-7; 12 positions agree with TRBD2. CDR1 and CDR2 (germline): MGHDK, SYGVNS. This CDR3 is built from 17 residues. The J segment lost 2 bases and the V segment lost 6 bases, leaving 11 bases of the junction unmatched. Here the CDR3 reads CASSANAGLAGTYEQYF. In DNA, the CDR3 is TGTGCCAGCAGCGCCAACGCCGGACTAGCGGGAACCTACGAGCAGTACTTC.

This chain links TRBV6-6 with TRBJ2-4; D unclear. The CDR3 covers 17 residues. Deletions cut 5 bases from V and 0 bases from J, with 17 bases between. Germline CDR1 and CDR2: MNHNY and SVGAGI (reference sequence). CDR3 sequence reads: CASSQSFRPLAKNIQYF. The CDR3 DNA reads as TGTGCCAGCAGTCAAAGCTTCAGGCCCTTAGCCAAAAACATTCAGTACTTC.

The chain joins TRBV9 to TRBJ2-2, with a weak D call TRBD1 (5 bases). Germline V gene sequence: CDR1 SGDLS, CDR2 YYNGEE. V lost 4 bases and J 3 bases, leaving 16 bases between the germline ends. The CDR3 is 16 residues long. For the CDR3, the DNA is TGTGCCAGCAGCCTAAGACAGATGCCAGACACCGGGGAGCTGTTTTTT. Amino acids: CASSLRQMPDTGELFF.

The CDR3 bases are TGTGCCAGCAGCCATGGGAGACGTGAGCAGTTCTTC. Its translation: CASSHGRREQFF. V and J are TRBV7-2 and TRBJ2-1, with D maybe TRBD2 (5 bases). CDR1 SGHTA and CDR2 FQGNSA come from the germline V gene. This CDR3 is built from 12 residues. V lost 5 bases to trimming and J lost 9 bases, with 11 bases between them.